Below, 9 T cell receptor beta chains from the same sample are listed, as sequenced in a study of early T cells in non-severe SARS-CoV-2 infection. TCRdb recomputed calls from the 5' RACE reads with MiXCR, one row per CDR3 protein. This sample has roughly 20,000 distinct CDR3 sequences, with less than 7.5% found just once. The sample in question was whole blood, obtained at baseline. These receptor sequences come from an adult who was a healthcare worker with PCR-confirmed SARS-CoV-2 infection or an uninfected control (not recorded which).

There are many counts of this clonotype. The CDR3 loop reads CASSLEPGNTIYF. In nucleotides, the CDR3 is TGCGCCAGCAGCTTGGAACCTGGAAACACCATATATTTT. The V and J genes are TRBV5-1 and TRBJ1-3; D ambiguous. The V end lost 0 bases, the J end lost 2 bases, and 3 bases lay between the germline ends. The CDR3 sequence is 13 residues long. Looked up from germline, CDR1 is SGHRS and CDR2 is YFSETQ.

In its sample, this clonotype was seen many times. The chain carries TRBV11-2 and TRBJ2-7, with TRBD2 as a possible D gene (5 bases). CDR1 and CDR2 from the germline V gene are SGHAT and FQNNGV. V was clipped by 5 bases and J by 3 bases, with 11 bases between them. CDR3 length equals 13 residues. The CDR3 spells CASSPAGGYEQYF. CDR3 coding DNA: TGTGCCAGCAGCCCCGCCGGAGGCTACGAGCAGTACTTC. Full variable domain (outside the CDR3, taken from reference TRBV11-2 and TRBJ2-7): EAGVAQSPRYKIIEKRQSVAFWCNPISGHATLYWYQQILGQGPKLLIQFQNNGVVDDSQLPKDRFSAERLKGVDSTLKIQPAKLEDSAVYLCASSPAGGYEQYFGPGTRLTVT.

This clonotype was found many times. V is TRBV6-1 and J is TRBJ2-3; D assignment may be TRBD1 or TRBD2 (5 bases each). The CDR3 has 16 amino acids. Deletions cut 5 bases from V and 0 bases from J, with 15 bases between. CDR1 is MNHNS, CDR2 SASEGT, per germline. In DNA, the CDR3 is TGTGCCAGCAGTCGGGACCCGCCGGGGAGCACAGATACGCAGTATTTT. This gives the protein CASSRDPPGSTDTQYF.

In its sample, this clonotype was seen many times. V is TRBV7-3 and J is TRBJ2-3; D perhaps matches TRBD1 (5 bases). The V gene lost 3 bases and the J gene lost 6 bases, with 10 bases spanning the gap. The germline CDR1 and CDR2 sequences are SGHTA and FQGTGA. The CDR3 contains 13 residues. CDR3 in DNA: TGTGCCAGCAGCTTCCTGCAGGGTGATACGCAGTATTTT. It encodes CASSFLQGDTQYF.

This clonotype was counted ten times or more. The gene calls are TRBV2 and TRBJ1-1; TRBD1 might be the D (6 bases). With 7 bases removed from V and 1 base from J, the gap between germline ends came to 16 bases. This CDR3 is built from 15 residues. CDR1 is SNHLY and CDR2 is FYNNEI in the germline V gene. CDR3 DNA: TGTGCCAGCAATCCGGGACACCTGCGGAACACTGAAGCTTTCTTT. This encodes CASNPGHLRNTEAFF.

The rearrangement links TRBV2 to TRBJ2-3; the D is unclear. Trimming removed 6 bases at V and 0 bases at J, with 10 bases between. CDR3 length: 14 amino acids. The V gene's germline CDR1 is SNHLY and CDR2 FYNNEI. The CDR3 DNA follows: TGTGCCAGCAGATACACCACTAGCACAGATACGCAGTATTTT. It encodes CASRYTTSTDTQYF.

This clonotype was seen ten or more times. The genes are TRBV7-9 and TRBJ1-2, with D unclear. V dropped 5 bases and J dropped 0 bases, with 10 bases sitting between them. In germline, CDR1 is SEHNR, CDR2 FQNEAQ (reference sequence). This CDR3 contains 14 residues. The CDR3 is CASSGLSANYGYTF. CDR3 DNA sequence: TGTGCCAGCAGCGGACTCTCAGCTAACTATGGCTACACCTTC.

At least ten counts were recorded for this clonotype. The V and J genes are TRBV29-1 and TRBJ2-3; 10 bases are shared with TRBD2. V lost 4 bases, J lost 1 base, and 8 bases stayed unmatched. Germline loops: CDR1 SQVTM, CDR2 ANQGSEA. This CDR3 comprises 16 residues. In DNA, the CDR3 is TGCAGCGTTGCCCCCCGGCTAGCGGGGGGCACAGATACGCAGTATTTT. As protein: CSVAPRLAGGTDTQYF.

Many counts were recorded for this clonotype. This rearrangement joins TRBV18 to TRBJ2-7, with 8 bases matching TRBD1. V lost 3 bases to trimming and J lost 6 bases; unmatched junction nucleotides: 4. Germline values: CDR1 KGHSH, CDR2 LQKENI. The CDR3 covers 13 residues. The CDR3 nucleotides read TGTGCCAGCTCACCTCCCGGGACAGGCGAGCAGTACTTC. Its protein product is CASSPPGTGEQYF.